The clone carrying this T cell receptor (beta chain) was counted only a few times. Its antigen is not identified. Clinical symptoms, serum thyroxine, TRAb, thyroid ultrasound and orbital computed tomography informed diagnoses. This entry is derived from a study of T cells in Graves' hyperthyroidism and ophthalmopathy. CDR1 and CDR2 (germline): DFQATT, SNEGSKA (reference sequence). The CDR3 totals 14 residues. Trimming left V 0 bases short and J 5 bases short, with 14 bases between. The study, taken as a whole, reports: Peripheral blood also featured most of the thyroid clonotypes expanded above 0.001.

RNA transcripts were the template for amplifying TCR beta CDR3 regions. The HTBI primer set drove a first-round RT-PCR of the TCR CDR3. TCRdb re-derived calls from the multiplex PCR reads in MiXCR, one entry per CDR3 protein. The sample records approximately 640,000 distinct CDR3 sequences, over 40% being singletons. Sequences were obtained from peripheral blood or thyroid tissue (not recorded which). The clonotype comes from an adult man with Graves' disease, either hyperthyroidism or ophthalmopathy (not recorded which). The chain has TRBV20-1 and TRBJ2-7; D remains ambiguous. This CDR3 reads CSARDGPMRDEQYF. The CDR3 DNA follows: TGCAGTGCTAGAGATGGCCCGATGAGAGACGAGCAGTACTTC.